This passage covers 24 T cell receptor beta chains from one sample sequenced in a study of blood T cell repertoires in COVID-19. The method was immunoSEQ multiplex PCR; TCRdb's version includes in-frame clones alone and lacks a portion of them. Of some 290,000 clones listed, 75% to 90% are singletons. Sequenced sample: peripheral blood. These receptors came from a woman in her thirties with COVID-19, enrolled during active disease.

This rearrangement joins TRBV12-3 or TRBV12-4 to TRBJ2-7; D is undetermined. CDR3 length: 13 residues. The V and J ends lost 3 bases and 3 bases respectively, with 9 bases between them. For the CDR3, the DNA is TGTGCCAGCAGTTTTGACATGTACTACGAGCAGTACTTC. As protein: CASSFDMYYEQYF.

CDR3 coding DNA: TGTGCCACCAGTGGACTAGCGGGAGATGAGCAGTTCTTC. Translating it yields CATSGLAGDEQFF. The rearrangement joins TRBV15 to TRBJ2-1; 13 nucleotides align to TRBD2. The V segment lost 6 bases and the J segment 8 bases; nucleotides outside the gene matches: 1. The germline V gene has CDR1 LNHNV and CDR2 YYDKDF (reference sequence). This CDR3 contains 13 residues. Filled out from reference TRBV15 and TRBJ2-1, the complete variable domain reads DAMVIQNPRYQVTQFGKPVTLSCSQTLNHNVMYWYQQKSSQAPKLLFHYYDKDFNNEADTPDNFQSRRPNTSFCFLDIRSPGLGDTAMYLCATSGLAGDEQFFGPGTRLTVL.

The V gene is TRBV10-3, the J gene TRBJ1-3; 10 bases are shared with TRBD1. The CDR3 length is 17 residues. Germline V gene data show CDR1 as ENHRY and CDR2 as SYGVKD. V shed 6 bases, J shed 2 bases, and the junction held 10 bases outside the gene matches. CDR3 bases: TGTGCCATCAGCCGACAGGGGGCTCCTGGTCCTGGAAACACCATATATTTT. It translates to CAISRQGAPGPGNTIYF.

The genes are TRBV5-6 and TRBJ2-7; 11 positions agree with TRBD2. Per germline, CDR1 SGHDT and CDR2 YYEEEE. The J segment lost 7 bases and the V segment lost 3 bases, leaving 9 bases of the junction unmatched. The CDR3 length is 15 residues. The CDR3 nucleotides are TGTGCCAGCAGCTCGAGACTAGCGGGAATTTGGGAGCAGTACTTC. Translation gives CASSSRLAGIWEQYF.

V and J are TRBV19 and TRBJ2-1; 7 nucleotides line up with TRBD2. The J segment lost 7 bases and the V segment lost 7 bases, leaving 13 bases of the junction unmatched. This CDR3 is built from 15 residues. In germline, CDR1 is LNHDA, CDR2 SQIVND (reference sequence). The CDR3 is CASTPTSLHGNEQFF. The DNA for the CDR3 is TGTGCCAGTACCCCGACTAGCCTCCATGGGAATGAGCAGTTCTTC.

The gene calls are TRBV9 and TRBJ2-1, with 13 nucleotides matching TRBD2. This CDR3 is 16 amino acids long. V shed 3 bases, J shed 0 bases, and the junction held 0 bases outside the gene matches. Per germline, CDR1 SGDLS and CDR2 YYNGEE. CDR3 nucleotide sequence: TGTGCCAGCAGCGGGACTAGCGGGGGCTCCTACAATGAGCAGTTCTTC. Its protein is CASSGTSGGSYNEQFF.

This sequence joins TRBV6-5 and TRBJ1-3; perhaps TRBD1 as D (6 bases). With 6 bases removed from V and 4 bases from J, the gap between germline ends came to 10 bases. The CDR3 has 13 amino acids. Germline CDR1 reads MNHEY; CDR2 reads SVGAGI. CDR3 in DNA: TGTGCCAGCAGCCGACAGGACGGAAACACCATATATTTT. Its translation is CASSRQDGNTIYF.

CDR3 sequence: CASSLALAGGPTDTQYF. The DNA of the CDR3 is TGCGCCAGCAGCTTGGCCCTAGCGGGAGGGCCAACAGATACGCAGTATTTT. The chain is built from TRBV5-1 and TRBJ2-3, with 12 nucleotides matching TRBD2. The CDR3 is 17 amino acids. J was trimmed by 3 bases and V by 0 bases; bases with no gene match: 5. Germline V CDR1 and CDR2: SGHRS, YFSETQ. The whole variable domain, filled in from reference TRBV5-1 and TRBJ2-3, reads KAGVTQTPRYLIKTRGQQVTLSCSPISGHRSVSWYQQTPGQGLQFLFEYFSETQRNKGNFPGRFSGRQFSNSRSEMNVSTLELGDSALYLCASSLALAGGPTDTQYFGPGTRLTVL.

This clone was detected only once. The chain carries TRBV5-1 and TRBJ1-2, with D possibly matching TRBD1 (5 bases). CDR1 and CDR2 (germline): SGHRS, YFSETQ. The V end was cut by 0 bases, the J end by 4 bases, with 10 bases between. The CDR3 is 14 residues long. This CDR3 reads CASSLVGEGYGYTF. The CDR3, as DNA: TGCGCCAGCAGCTTGGTAGGGGAAGGCTATGGCTACACCTTC.

The chain couples TRBV19 to TRBJ1-1; D is unclear. The length of the CDR3 is 15 residues. V lost 7 bases and J 0 bases, leaving 15 bases between the germline ends. Germline CDR1 reads LNHDA; CDR2 reads SQIVND (reference sequence). The CDR3 DNA reads TGTGCCAGTACCACCACCCGGGATATGAACACTGAAGCTTTCTTT. Its translation: CASTTTRDMNTEAFF.

The V and J genes are TRBV7-2 and TRBJ2-3, with unresolved D. The CDR3 runs to 15 residues. CDR1 SGHTA and CDR2 FQGNSA come from the germline V gene. V was trimmed by 2 bases and J by 1 base, leaving 10 bases between them. DNA of the CDR3: TGTGCCAGCAGCTTAAGGCAGGCCCGCACAGATACGCAGTATTTT. Its translation is CASSLRQARTDTQYF.

The chain combines TRBV7-3 with TRBJ1-3, with 9 nucleotides matching TRBD1. CDR3 length: 15 amino acids. CDR1 and CDR2 (germline): SGHTA, FQGTGA. The V and J ends lost 4 bases and 3 bases, in that order; junction bases with no gene match: 4. The CDR3 sequence is CASSSTGGGGNTIYF. In DNA, the CDR3 is TGTGCCAGCAGCTCCACAGGGGGCGGTGGAAACACCATATATTTT. The variable domain in full, completed from reference TRBV7-3 and TRBJ1-3, reads GAGVSQTPSNKVTEKGKYVELRCDPISGHTALYWYRQSLGQGPEFLIYFQGTGAADDSGLPNDRFFAVRPEGSVSTLKIQRTERGDSAVYLCASSSTGGGGNTIYFGEGSWLTVV.

The genes are TRBV19 and TRBJ1-2; D is possibly TRBD1 (5 bases). The CDR3 runs to 16 residues. The V gene lost 4 bases and the J gene lost 1 base, with 16 bases spanning the gap. Per the germline V gene, CDR1 is LNHDA and CDR2 is SQIVND (reference sequence). DNA for the CDR3: TGTGCCAGTAGTAGCTCCAGGGAAGTGGGTAACTATGGCTACACCTTC. It is translated as CASSSSREVGNYGYTF. Based on the CDR3 plus reference TRBV19 and TRBJ1-2, the full variable domain is DGGITQSPKYLFRKEGQNVTLSCEQNLNHDAMYWYRQDPGQGLRLIYYSQIVNDFQKGDIAEGYSVSREKKESFPLTVTSAQKNPTAFYLCASSSSREVGNYGYTFGSGTRLTVV.

The V and J genes are TRBV28 and TRBJ2-7, with D unclear. Trimming left V 2 bases short and J 4 bases short, with 3 bases between. The CDR3 sequence is 11 residues long. The V gene's germline CDR1 is MDHEN and CDR2 SYDVKM. DNA for the CDR3: TGTGCCAGCAGTTTACAATACGAGCAGTACTTC. Its protein is CASSLQYEQYF.

Concerning this clone itself: Other DNA variants within this sample encode the same CDR3. The V and J genes are TRBV12-3 or TRBV12-4 and TRBJ2-7; maybe TRBD1 (5 bases). The V end lost 2 bases, the J end lost 3 bases, and 5 bases lay between the germline ends. This CDR3 is 12 amino acids long. CDR3 sequence reads: CASSLRGYEQYF. The CDR3 coding sequence is TGTGCCAGCAGTTTAAGGGGCTACGAGCAGTACTTC.

This clone was counted between two and nine times. The chain employs TRBV5-4 and TRBJ1-2, with D maybe TRBD1 (5 bases). The length of the CDR3 is 17 residues. Trimming removed 2 bases at V and 1 base at J, with 18 bases between. In germline, CDR1 is SGHNT, CDR2 YYREEE (reference sequence). The CDR3 DNA sequence: TGTGCCAGCAGCTTCGGGGGTAAAATTGCCGATAACTATGGCTACACCTTC. Amino acids: CASSFGGKIADNYGYTF.

Only one count was recorded for this clone. This chain connects TRBV10-3 to TRBJ1-1; 7 positions agree with TRBD1. The germline V gene encodes CDR1 ENHRY and CDR2 SYGVKD. The CDR3 covers 15 residues. The J segment lost 1 base and the V segment lost 2 bases, leaving 4 bases of the junction unmatched. This chain's CDR3 is CAISEEGAGNTEAFF. The CDR3, as DNA: TGTGCCATCAGTGAGGAGGGGGCGGGGAACACTGAAGCTTTCTTT.

The V call is TRBV7-9, the J call TRBJ2-1; D not resolved. CDR3 length: 13 residues. CDR1 is SEHNR and CDR2 is FQNEAQ in the germline V gene (reference sequence). Trimming left V 5 bases short and J 5 bases short, with 10 bases between. DNA of the CDR3: TGTGCCAGCAGCGCCCCTAGAGACAATGAGCAGTTCTTC. Translating gives CASSAPRDNEQFF.

The rearrangement joins TRBV28 to TRBJ1-1; possibly TRBD1 for D (5 bases). Germline-derived CDR1 and CDR2 are MDHEN and SYDVKM. The V gene lost 4 bases and the J gene lost 3 bases, with 9 bases spanning the gap. The CDR3 has 13 residues. The CDR3 reads CASSSLRDTEAFF. Written as DNA, the CDR3 is TGTGCCAGCAGTTCCCTCAGGGACACTGAAGCTTTCTTT.

This chain connects TRBV27 to TRBJ1-2; D possibly corresponds to TRBD1 (5 bases). This CDR3 is built from 15 residues. The germline CDR1 and CDR2 sequences are MNHEY and SMNVEV (reference sequence). V was cut by 6 bases and J by 2 bases, with 16 bases left in between. CDR3: CASSPSGGVNYGYTF. The CDR3 DNA is TGTGCCAGCAGCCCTTCCGGGGGGGTCAACTATGGCTACACCTTC.

The V and J genes are TRBV7-9 and TRBJ1-6; tentative D call: TRBD1 (5 bases). Between the trimmed V and J ends, which lost 1 base and 10 bases, there was a span of 14 bases. The CDR3 spans 15 residues. Germline V CDR1 and CDR2: SEHNR, FQNEAQ (reference sequence). CDR3 in amino acids: CASSLGNRRGSPLHF. CDR3 bases: TGTGCCAGCAGCTTAGGAAACAGAAGGGGATCACCCCTCCACTTT.

The V and J genes are TRBV11-2 and TRBJ2-5, with D hard to call. V shed 5 bases and J shed 3 bases, with 16 bases lying between them. Germline V gene lookup returns CDR1 SGHAT and CDR2 FQNNGV. This CDR3 contains 15 residues. Here the CDR3 DNA reads TGTGCCAGCAGCGCCAGAGGCGCTAGAGAAGAGACCCAGTACTTC. This encodes CASSARGAREETQYF. Together with reference TRBV11-2 and TRBJ2-5, the CDR3 gives the full variable domain: EAGVAQSPRYKIIEKRQSVAFWCNPISGHATLYWYQQILGQGPKLLIQFQNNGVVDDSQLPKDRFSAERLKGVDSTLKIQPAKLEDSAVYLCASSARGAREETQYFGPGTRLLVL.

This chain uses TRBV7-6 with TRBJ2-2; no clear D. Per germline, CDR1 SGHVS and CDR2 FNYEAQ. The CDR3 covers 15 residues. V shed 0 bases and J shed 7 bases, with 12 bases lying between them. CDR3 protein: CASSLAIERSGELFF. CDR3 bases: TGTGCCAGCAGCTTAGCGATAGAAAGGAGCGGGGAGCTGTTTTTT. The whole variable domain, remainder taken from reference TRBV7-6 and TRBJ2-2, is GAGVSQSPRYKVTKRGQDVALRCDPISGHVSLYWYRQALGQGPEFLTYFNYEAQQDKSGLPNDRFSAERPEGSISTLTIQRTEQRDSAMYRCASSLAIERSGELFFGEGSRLTVL.

V and J are TRBV10-3 and TRBJ1-5; D perhaps matches TRBD1 (5 bases). V was trimmed by 4 bases and J by 4 bases, leaving 8 bases between them. The germline V gene encodes CDR1 ENHRY and CDR2 SYGVKD. This CDR3 spans 13 amino acids. The CDR3 loop reads CAISGEGNQPQHF. Here the CDR3 DNA reads TGTGCCATCAGTGGGGAGGGGAATCAGCCCCAGCATTTT.